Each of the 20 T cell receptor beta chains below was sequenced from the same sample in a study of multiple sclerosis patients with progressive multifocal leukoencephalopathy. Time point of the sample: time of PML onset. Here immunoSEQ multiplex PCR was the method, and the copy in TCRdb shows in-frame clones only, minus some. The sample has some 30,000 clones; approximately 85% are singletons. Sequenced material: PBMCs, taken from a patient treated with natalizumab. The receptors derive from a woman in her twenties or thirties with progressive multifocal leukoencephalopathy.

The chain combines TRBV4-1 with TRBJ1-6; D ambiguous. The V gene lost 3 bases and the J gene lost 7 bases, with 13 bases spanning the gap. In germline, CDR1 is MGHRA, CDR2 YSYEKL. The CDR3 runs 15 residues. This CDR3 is CASSHYGPVNSPLHF. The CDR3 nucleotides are TGCGCCAGCAGCCATTACGGACCCGTAAATTCACCCCTCCACTTT.

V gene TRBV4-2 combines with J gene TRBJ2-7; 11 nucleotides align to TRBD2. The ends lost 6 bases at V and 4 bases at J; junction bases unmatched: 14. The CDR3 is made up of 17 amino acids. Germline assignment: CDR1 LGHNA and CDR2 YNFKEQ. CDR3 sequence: CASRPGNLAGGQYEQYF. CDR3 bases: TGTGCCAGCAGGCCGGGAAACTTAGCGGGGGGGCAGTACGAGCAGTACTTC.

CDR3 residues: CASSLSGIGAEAFF. The CDR3 coding sequence is TGTGCCAGCAGCTTGTCGGGGATTGGCGCTGAAGCTTTCTTT. The chain is built from TRBV11-2 and TRBJ1-1; D call uncertain. The CDR3 contains 14 residues. Per the germline V gene, CDR1 is SGHAT and CDR2 is FQNNGV. Trimming cost V 3 bases and J 6 bases, with 14 bases left between them.

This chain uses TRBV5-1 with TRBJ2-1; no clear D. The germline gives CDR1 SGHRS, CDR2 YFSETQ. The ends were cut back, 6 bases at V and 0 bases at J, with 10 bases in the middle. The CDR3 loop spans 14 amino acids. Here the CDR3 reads CASKKESSYNEQFF. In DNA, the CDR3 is TGCGCCAGCAAAAAGGAGAGCTCCTACAATGAGCAGTTCTTC.

The CDR3 sequence: CSVSIRGPTYEQYF. CDR3 in DNA: TGCAGCGTTTCGATACGGGGGCCGACCTACGAGCAGTACTTC. This chain links TRBV29-1 with TRBJ2-7; tentatively, D is TRBD1 or TRBD2 (6 bases each). There are 14 residues in the CDR3. The germline V gene encodes CDR1 SQVTM and CDR2 ANQGSEA. Trimming shortened V by 5 bases and J by 2 bases, and 16 bases separated the two germline ends.

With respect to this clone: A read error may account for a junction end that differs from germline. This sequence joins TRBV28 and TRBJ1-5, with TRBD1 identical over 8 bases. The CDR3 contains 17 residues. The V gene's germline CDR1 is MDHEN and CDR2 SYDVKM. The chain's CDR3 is CASSLRVGTGVNRPQHF. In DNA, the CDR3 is TGTGCCAGCAGTCTACGTGTTGGGACAGGTGTCAATCGGCCCCAGCATTTT.

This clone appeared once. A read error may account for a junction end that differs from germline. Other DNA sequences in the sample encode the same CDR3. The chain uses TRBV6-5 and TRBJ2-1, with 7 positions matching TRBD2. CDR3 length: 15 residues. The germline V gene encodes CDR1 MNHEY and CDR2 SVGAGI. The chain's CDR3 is CASSSPSGIYNEQFF. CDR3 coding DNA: TGTGCCAGCAGTTCGCCGAGCGGGATCTACAACGAGCAGTTCTTC.

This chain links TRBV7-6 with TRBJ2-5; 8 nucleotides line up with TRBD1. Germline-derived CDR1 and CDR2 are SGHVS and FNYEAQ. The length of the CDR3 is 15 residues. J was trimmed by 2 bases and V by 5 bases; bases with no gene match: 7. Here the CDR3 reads CASSNPGTGQETQYF. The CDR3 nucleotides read TGTGCCAGCAGCAATCCCGGGACAGGACAAGAGACCCAGTACTTC.

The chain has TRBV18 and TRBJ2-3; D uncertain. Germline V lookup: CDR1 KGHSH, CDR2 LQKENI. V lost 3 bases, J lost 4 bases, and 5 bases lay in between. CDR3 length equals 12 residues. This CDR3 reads CASSPGADTQYF. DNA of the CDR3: TGTGCCAGCTCACCTGGGGCAGATACGCAGTATTTT.

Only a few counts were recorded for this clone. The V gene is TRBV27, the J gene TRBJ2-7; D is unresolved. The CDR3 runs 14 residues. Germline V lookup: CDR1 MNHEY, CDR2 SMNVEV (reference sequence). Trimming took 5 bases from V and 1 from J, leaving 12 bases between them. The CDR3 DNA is TGTGCCAGCAGTCCAGCCGGGCATTCCTACGAGCAGTACTTC. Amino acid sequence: CASSPAGHSYEQYF.

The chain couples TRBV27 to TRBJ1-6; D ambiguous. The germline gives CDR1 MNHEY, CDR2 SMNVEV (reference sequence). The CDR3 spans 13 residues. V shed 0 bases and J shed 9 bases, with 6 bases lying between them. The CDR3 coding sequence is TGTGCCAGCAGTTTATCCTCGACTTCACCCCTCCACTTT. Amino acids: CASSLSSTSPLHF.

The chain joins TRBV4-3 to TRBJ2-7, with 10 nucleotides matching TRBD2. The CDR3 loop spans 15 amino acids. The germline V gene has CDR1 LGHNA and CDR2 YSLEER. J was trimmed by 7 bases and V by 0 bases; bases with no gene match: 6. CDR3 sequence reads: CASSQDGLAGEEQYF. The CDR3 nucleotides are TGCGCCAGCAGCCAAGATGGCCTAGCGGGGGAAGAGCAGTACTTC.

This CDR3 is CASSPLPARGGNEQFF. The CDR3 bases are TGTGCCAGCAGCCCCCTCCCCGCCCGGGGTGGCAATGAGCAGTTCTTC. The chain is built from TRBV28 and TRBJ2-1, with a tentative D call TRBD2 (5 bases). The CDR3 length is 16 residues. With 6 bases removed from V and 6 bases from J, the gap between germline ends came to 21 bases. Looked up from germline, CDR1 is MDHEN and CDR2 is SYDVKM.

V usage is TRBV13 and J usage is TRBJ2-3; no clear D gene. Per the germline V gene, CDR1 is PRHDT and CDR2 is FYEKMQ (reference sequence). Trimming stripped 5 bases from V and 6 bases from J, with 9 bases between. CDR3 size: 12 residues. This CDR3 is CASSHRSDTQYF. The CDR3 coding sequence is TGTGCCAGCAGCCACCGCTCGGATACGCAGTATTTT.

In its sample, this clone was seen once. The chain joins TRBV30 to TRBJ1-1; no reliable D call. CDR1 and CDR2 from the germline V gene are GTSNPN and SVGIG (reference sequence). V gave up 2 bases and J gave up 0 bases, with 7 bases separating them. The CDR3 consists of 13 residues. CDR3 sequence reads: CAWSSGVNTEAFF. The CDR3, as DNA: TGTGCCTGGAGTAGCGGGGTGAACACTGAAGCTTTCTTT.

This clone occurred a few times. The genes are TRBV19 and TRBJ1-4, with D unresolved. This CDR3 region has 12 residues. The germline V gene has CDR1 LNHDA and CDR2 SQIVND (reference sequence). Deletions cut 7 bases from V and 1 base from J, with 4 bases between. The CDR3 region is CASKQTNEKLFF. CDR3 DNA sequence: TGTGCCAGTAAGCAAACTAATGAAAAACTGTTTTTT. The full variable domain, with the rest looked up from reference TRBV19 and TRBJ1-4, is DGGITQSPKYLFRKEGQNVTLSCEQNLNHDAMYWYRQDPGQGLRLIYYSQIVNDFQKGDIAEGYSVSREKKESFPLTVTSAQKNPTAFYLCASKQTNEKLFFGSGTQLSVL.

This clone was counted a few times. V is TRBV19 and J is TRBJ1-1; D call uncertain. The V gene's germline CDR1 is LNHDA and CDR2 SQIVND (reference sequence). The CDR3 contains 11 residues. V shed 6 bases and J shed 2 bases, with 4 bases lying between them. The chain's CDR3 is CASRTNTEAFF. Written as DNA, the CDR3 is TGTGCCAGTAGGACCAACACTGAAGCTTTCTTT.

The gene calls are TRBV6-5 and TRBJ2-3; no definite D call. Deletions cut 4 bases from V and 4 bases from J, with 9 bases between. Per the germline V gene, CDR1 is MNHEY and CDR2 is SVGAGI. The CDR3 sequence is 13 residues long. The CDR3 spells CASSFRRPDTQYF. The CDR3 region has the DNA TGTGCCAGCAGTTTTAGACGCCCAGATACGCAGTATTTT.

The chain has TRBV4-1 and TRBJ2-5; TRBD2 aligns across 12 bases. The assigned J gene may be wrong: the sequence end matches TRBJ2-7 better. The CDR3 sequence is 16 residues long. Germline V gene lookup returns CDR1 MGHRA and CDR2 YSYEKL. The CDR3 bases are TGCGCCAGCAGCCAAGTCCCTAGCGGGGGGGTCTACGAGCAGTACTTC. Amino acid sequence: CASSQVPSGGVYEQYF.

The CDR3 loop reads CASSIGDSYEQYF. The CDR3 region has the DNA TGTGCCAGTAGTATAGGGGACAGCTACGAGCAGTACTTC. V gene TRBV19 combines with J gene TRBJ2-7; 7 positions match TRBD1. Germline V CDR1 and CDR2: LNHDA, SQIVND (reference sequence). Trimming at V came to 1 base and at J to 3 bases, leaving 0 bases not matched to a gene. The CDR3 is 13 residues long.